The 13 T cell receptor beta chains listed next were all sequenced from one sample in a study of T cell repertoires in cytomegalovirus infection. For these receptors, no antigen is known. In TCRdb, the reads were re-called with MiXCR into one record per CDR3 protein. The data hold some 120,000 distinct CDR3 sequences, with over 9.5% observed a single time. The sample consisted of PBMCs, sequenced either directly or after in vitro stimulation (not recorded which). Every receptor here comes from a human donor in good health (CMV status not recorded). Some clones in this sample may be carry-over from other donors' samples.

This clonotype was seen a few times. The V gene is TRBV10-3, the J gene TRBJ2-5; 8 bases are shared with TRBD2. Germline lookup yields CDR1 ENHRY and CDR2 SYGVKD. J gave up 7 bases and V 10 bases, and 17 bases lay outside the gene matches. The CDR3 is 15 amino acids. The CDR3 reads CATGGGARTQWTQYF. Here the CDR3 DNA reads TGTGCCACCGGGGGGGGGGCCCGAACCCAATGGACCCAGTACTTC.

V gene TRBV7-9 combines with J gene TRBJ1-1; D is undetermined. The germline V gene has CDR1 SEHNR and CDR2 FQNEAQ (reference sequence). Trimming stripped 2 bases from V and 11 bases from J, with 9 bases between. This CDR3 is built from 11 residues. Written as DNA, the CDR3 is TGTGCCAGCAGCTTAAGTCCGGGGGCTTTCTTT. Translated: CASSLSPGAFF.

The chain recombines TRBV7-3 with TRBJ2-2; D remains ambiguous. V lost 5 bases, J lost 5 bases, and 9 bases lay in between. This CDR3 spans 13 amino acids. Per the germline V gene, CDR1 is SGHTA and CDR2 is FQGTGA. As DNA, the CDR3 is TGTGCCAGCAGCGCCGCACCAACCGGGGAGCTGTTTTTT. As protein: CASSAAPTGELFF.

This clonotype has ten or more counts. V usage is TRBV7-9 and J usage is TRBJ2-7; TRBD2 matches at 11 bases. Germline CDR1 is SEHNR and CDR2 is FQNEAQ (reference sequence). The CDR3 sequence is 15 residues long. V gave up 1 base and J gave up 5 bases; unmatched junction bases: 4. CDR3 region: CASSLGLAGQDEQYF. Here the CDR3 DNA reads TGTGCCAGCAGCTTAGGACTAGCGGGACAGGACGAGCAGTACTTC. Using reference TRBV7-9 and TRBJ2-7 for the parts outside the CDR3, the full variable domain is DTGVSQNPRHKITKRGQNVTFRCDPISEHNRLYWYRQTLGQGPEFLTYFQNEAQLEKSRLLSDRFSAERPKGSFSTLEIQRTEQGDSAMYLCASSLGLAGQDEQYFGPGTRLTVT.

This rearrangement joins TRBV12-3 or TRBV12-4 to TRBJ2-1; D unresolved. The CDR3 extends over 14 amino acids. Trimming stripped 3 bases from V and 2 bases from J, with 8 bases between. CDR3 sequence (DNA): TGTGCCAGCAGTTTGGTAGGCGCCTACAATGAGCAGTTCTTC. It translates to CASSLVGAYNEQFF.

The genes are TRBV7-9 and TRBJ2-1; TRBD2 aligns across 7 bases. CDR3 size: 15 residues. Germline lookup yields CDR1 SEHNR and CDR2 FQNEAQ (reference sequence). Germline trimming cut 7 bases from V and 2 bases from J; bases unmatched to any gene: 8. In nucleotides, the CDR3 is TGTGCCAGCATCACAGCGGGAAGCCCCTACAATGAGCAGTTCTTC. It yields the protein CASITAGSPYNEQFF.

This clonotype has just a few counts. The chain joins TRBV7-9 to TRBJ1-1, with a possible D match to TRBD1 (6 bases). Germline lookup yields CDR1 SEHNR and CDR2 FQNEAQ (reference sequence). V dropped 0 bases and J dropped 4 bases, with 12 bases sitting between them. This CDR3 is built from 15 residues. CDR3 sequence: CASSLAGRGVTEAFF. Written as DNA, the CDR3 is TGTGCCAGCAGCTTAGCGGGGAGGGGGGTCACTGAAGCTTTCTTT.

This clonotype was counted many times. V gene TRBV6-1 combines with J gene TRBJ2-2; 7 bases are shared with TRBD1. Germline V gene sequence: CDR1 MNHNS, CDR2 SASEGT. The ends lost 5 bases at V and 1 base at J; junction bases unmatched: 7. The CDR3 consists of 16 residues. The DNA of the CDR3 is TGTGCCAGCAGTTCAAGAACAGGGGAGAACACCGGGGAGCTGTTTTTT. Translated, it gives CASSSRTGENTGELFF.

This clonotype was seen only a few times. V usage is TRBV20-1 and J usage is TRBJ2-3; D is undetermined. This CDR3 has 13 amino acids. V lost 3 bases and J 6 bases, leaving 13 bases between the germline ends. Germline CDR1 reads DFQATT; CDR2 reads SNEGSKA (reference sequence). The DNA of the CDR3 is TGCAGTGCTAGTCCGGCGGCCTCCGATACGCAGTATTTT. Translated, it gives CSASPAASDTQYF.

This clonotype occurred many times. The chain joins TRBV6-2 or TRBV6-3 to TRBJ1-1; a weak D match, TRBD1 (6 bases). Germline V CDR1 and CDR2: MNHEY, SVGEGT. V was pared by 1 base and J by 1 base, with 10 bases between. The CDR3 loop spans 15 amino acids. Here the CDR3 reads CASSYYGTPNTEAFF. The CDR3 DNA reads as TGTGCCAGCAGTTACTACGGGACACCGAACACTGAAGCTTTCTTT.

The table lists this clonotype with many counts. The chain carries TRBV12-3 or TRBV12-4 and TRBJ2-1, with TRBD1 as a possible D gene (6 bases). The V end was cut by 6 bases, the J end by 7 bases, with 19 bases between. CDR3 length: 15 amino acids. The chain's CDR3 is CASSPDRKIRNEQFF. CDR3 sequence (DNA): TGTGCCAGCAGCCCCGACAGGAAAATAAGGAATGAGCAGTTCTTC.

The J gene is TRBJ2-5, the V gene TRBV18; maybe TRBD2 (6 bases). The CDR3 length is 17 residues. Germline lookup yields CDR1 KGHSH and CDR2 LQKENI. V was pared by 3 bases and J by 4 bases, with 21 bases between. CDR3 nucleotide sequence: TGTGCCAGCTCACCTACCCTAGGACTAAGCGGTGGAGAGACCCAGTACTTC. It is translated as CASSPTLGLSGGETQYF.

This clonotype has a count of ten or more. The chain is built from TRBV15 and TRBJ2-2, with 8 nucleotides matching TRBD1. V was clipped by 4 bases and J by 2 bases; unmatched bases: 9. The CDR3 length is 17 residues. In germline, CDR1 is LNHNV, CDR2 YYDKDF (reference sequence). CDR3 sequence reads: CATSTLQGVYNTGELFF. Here the CDR3 DNA reads TGTGCCACCAGCACTCTACAGGGGGTCTATAACACCGGGGAGCTGTTTTTT.